This TCR beta chain was documented in a study of early T cells in non-severe SARS-CoV-2 infection. Whole-study context: The chains were unpaired, and the sequenced material was bulk RNA from unsorted whole blood. Regarding the study as a whole: The study's VDJdb matching favored anti-spike CD8 responses and missed private and CD4 specificities.

The TCR library protocol was used to attach unique molecular identifiers. These identifiers were attached to individual cDNA molecules. In TCRdb, the 5' RACE reads were re-called with MiXCR into one record per CDR3 protein. Seen here are 40,000 or so distinct CDR3 sequences, roughly 5.4% observed once, and the top ten hold 6% to 6.5%. Ten or more counts support this clonotype. The antigen is not known. Per the germline V gene, CDR1 is SGHNT and CDR2 is YENEEA. Trimming removed 5 bases from V and 6 bases from J, with 7 bases in between. This CDR3 contains 12 residues. The chain combines TRBV11-3 with TRBJ2-2; D is ambiguous. Specimen: whole blood, collected at baseline. The source is an adult who was a healthcare worker with PCR-confirmed SARS-CoV-2 infection or an uninfected control (not recorded which). CDR3 amino acids: CASSHTPGELFF. The CDR3, as DNA: TGTGCCAGCAGCCATACCCCCGGGGAGCTGTTTTTT. Full variable domain (remainder filled in from reference TRBV11-3 and TRBJ2-2): EAGVVQSPRYKIIEKKQPVAFWCNPISGHNTLYWYLQNLGQGPELLIRYENEEAVDDSQLPKDRFSAERLKGVDSTLKIQPAELGDSAVYLCASSHTPGELFFGEGSRLTVL.